These 28 T cell receptor beta chains were all obtained from the same sample, sequenced in a study of blood T cell repertoires in COVID-19. The assay was immunoSEQ multiplex PCR, and TCRdb's table has in-frame clones only and misses some. The profile shows approximately 140,000 clones, around 84% of them singletons. The specimen was peripheral blood. The receptors were sampled from a man aged 60 to 75 with active or convalescent COVID-19.

This sequence joins TRBV4-3 and TRBJ1-5; D remains unclear. From germline, CDR1 is LGHNA and CDR2 YSLEER. CDR3 length: 14 residues. Deletions cut 1 base from V and 7 bases from J, with 11 bases between. Written as DNA, the CDR3 is TGCGCCAGCAGCCAAGCTGCCGGACTGCAGCCCCAGCATTTT. This codes for CASSQAAGLQPQHF.

The gene calls are TRBV10-3 and TRBJ1-1, with a weak D call TRBD1 (5 bases). The V gene's germline CDR1 is ENHRY and CDR2 SYGVKD. Trimming took 6 bases from V and 1 from J, leaving 9 bases between them. The CDR3 runs to 13 residues. CDR3 coding DNA: TGTGCCATCAGAGTTCAGGGGAACACTGAAGCTTTCTTT. This translates into CAIRVQGNTEAFF.

The CDR3 DNA reads TGTGCCTGGAGTGAAAACAGGGGCTGGAACACTGAAGCTTTCTTT. Encoded protein: CAWSENRGWNTEAFF. The chain has TRBV30 and TRBJ1-1, with 7 bases fitting TRBD1. V shed 1 base and J 1 base; nucleotides not matched to a gene: 6. Per the germline V gene, CDR1 is GTSNPN and CDR2 is SVGIG (reference sequence). This CDR3 is 15 amino acids long.

The chain links TRBV6-1 to TRBJ2-7; 10 bases line up with TRBD1. The CDR3 has 15 amino acids. Unmatched junction bases numbered 4, after V lost 1 base and J lost 4 bases. Looked up from germline, CDR1 is MNHNS and CDR2 is SASEGT. CDR3 DNA: TGTGCCAGCAGTGAAGGGACAGGGGGGGCGTACGAGCAGTACTTC. The encoded protein is CASSEGTGGAYEQYF.

This chain connects TRBV5-4 to TRBJ2-5; tentatively, D is TRBD2 (5 bases). Trimming removed 1 base at V and 7 bases at J, with 14 bases between. The CDR3 contains 14 residues. CDR1 SGHNT and CDR2 YYREEE come from the germline V gene (reference sequence). The CDR3 DNA is TGTGCCAGCAGCTTGTTTGCGGGCCCACGGACCCAGTACTTC. The encoded protein is CASSLFAGPRTQYF.

The V gene is TRBV30, the J gene TRBJ1-5, with D possibly TRBD1 on 5 matching bases. Germline V gene data show CDR1 as GTSNPN and CDR2 as SVGIG (reference sequence). V gave up 5 bases and J gave up 9 bases, with 11 bases separating them. The CDR3 spans 11 residues. Here the CDR3 DNA reads TGTGCCTGGGTTGCGGGGGGGCCCCAGCATTTT. As protein: CAWVAGGPQHF.

The CDR3 is CATSDPGQVNQPQHF. As DNA, the CDR3 is TGTGCCACCAGTGATCCGGGACAGGTCAATCAGCCCCAGCATTTT. This rearrangement joins TRBV24-1 to TRBJ1-5, with TRBD1 matching over 8 bases. Germline V CDR1 and CDR2: KGHDR, SFDVKD. The CDR3 spans 15 residues. With V trimmed by 3 bases and J by 3 bases, 3 bases remained unmatched.

Written as DNA, the CDR3 is TGTGCCAGCTCACCAGACAGTCTCGATCAGCCCCAGCATTTT. This encodes CASSPDSLDQPQHF. V usage is TRBV18 and J usage is TRBJ1-5; D perhaps matches TRBD1 (5 bases). Trimming cost V 2 bases and J 5 bases, with 10 bases left between them. The CDR3 totals 14 residues. Germline lookup yields CDR1 KGHSH and CDR2 LQKENI.

A single count supports this clone. This chain joins TRBV29-1 and TRBJ1-2; 9 bases line up with TRBD1. The CDR3 sequence is 13 residues long. Losses at the gene ends were 7 bases for V and 3 bases for J; bases not matched to a gene: 6. CDR1 is SQVTM and CDR2 is ANQGSEA in the germline V gene. CDR3 coding DNA: TGCAGCGCCCGTACAGGGGGCGACTATGGCTACACCTTC. This gives the protein CSARTGGDYGYTF.

The rearrangement joins TRBV5-5 to TRBJ2-6, with 7 bases aligning to TRBD1. V lost 4 bases, J lost 4 bases, and 11 bases stayed unmatched. Germline assignment: CDR1 SGHKS and CDR2 YYEKEE (reference sequence). CDR3 length: 17 residues. Here the CDR3 reads CASSDDRVRTGANVLTF. CDR3 nucleotides: TGTGCCAGCAGCGACGACAGGGTTCGGACGGGGGCCAACGTCCTGACTTTC.

This clone was found a few times. The V call is TRBV9, the J call TRBJ2-3; 8 bases fit TRBD1. This CDR3 spans 16 amino acids. The trim removed 4 bases at V and 1 base at J, leaving 8 bases unmatched. In germline, CDR1 is SGDLS, CDR2 YYNGEE. In DNA form, the CDR3 reads TGTGCCAGCAGCTTACAGGGGGGAGGTCGCACAGATACGCAGTATTTT. Translation gives CASSLQGGGRTDTQYF.

The rearrangement links TRBV4-1 to TRBJ2-7, with D perhaps TRBD1 (5 bases). Trimming pared 4 bases from V and 3 bases from J, leaving 10 bases between. The CDR3 contains 13 residues. CDR1 is MGHRA and CDR2 is YSYEKL in the germline V gene. The DNA of the CDR3 is TGCGCCAGCAGCCTCCATAGGGGCTACGAGCAGTACTTC. Protein product: CASSLHRGYEQYF.

The table lists this clone with a count of one. The chain couples TRBV6-1 to TRBJ1-2, with 7 bases fitting TRBD1. Germline V gives CDR1 MNHNS, CDR2 SASEGT. CDR3 length equals 13 residues. The trim removed 1 base at V and 7 bases at J, leaving 3 bases unmatched. CDR3 amino acids: CASSEGQGFGYTF. CDR3 DNA sequence: TGTGCCAGCAGTGAAGGACAGGGCTTTGGCTACACCTTC.

V usage is TRBV6-4 and J usage is TRBJ2-5; 9 bases line up with TRBD2. The CDR3 covers 17 residues. V was pared by 8 bases and J by 2 bases, with 15 bases of the junction left unmatched. CDR1 and CDR2 from the germline V gene are MRHNA and SNTAGT. CDR3 residues: CASPPSPLAGAQETQYF. In DNA, the CDR3 is TGTGCCAGCCCCCCATCCCCATTAGCGGGAGCTCAAGAGACCCAGTACTTC.

The rearrangement uses TRBV15 and TRBJ1-1; D not certain. The V end was cut by 0 bases, the J end by 2 bases, with 16 bases between. Germline V gene lookup returns CDR1 LNHNV and CDR2 YYDKDF (reference sequence). This CDR3 region has 17 residues. The CDR3: CATSREFDSQRNTEAFF. Written as DNA, the CDR3 is TGTGCCACCAGCAGAGAGTTTGACTCCCAACGAAACACTGAAGCTTTCTTT.

The chain uses TRBV27 and TRBJ2-7, with D possibly TRBD1 on 6 matching bases. The CDR3 has 13 amino acids. The V end was cut by 2 bases, the J end by 5 bases, with 10 bases between. Germline V gene data show CDR1 as MNHEY and CDR2 as SMNVEV (reference sequence). The DNA of the CDR3 is TGTGCCAGCAGTTTAATCAGGGGCGACGAGCAGTACTTC. Translation: CASSLIRGDEQYF.

CDR3 residues: CASRYRETKYEQYF. CDR3 nucleotides: TGTGCCAGCAGGTACAGGGAAACCAAATACGAGCAGTACTTC. V is TRBV11-2 and J is TRBJ2-7, with D possibly TRBD1 on 6 matching bases. The CDR3 runs to 14 residues. The germline V gene encodes CDR1 SGHAT and CDR2 FQNNGV. V was cut by 6 bases and J by 4 bases, with 16 bases left in between. Variable domain in full (rest from reference TRBV11-2 and TRBJ2-7): EAGVAQSPRYKIIEKRQSVAFWCNPISGHATLYWYQQILGQGPKLLIQFQNNGVVDDSQLPKDRFSAERLKGVDSTLKIQPAKLEDSAVYLCASRYRETKYEQYFGPGTRLTVT.

This chain connects TRBV6-5 to TRBJ1-1, with 11 bases that match TRBD1. With 7 bases clipped from V and 6 bases from J, the junction kept 7 bases outside the gene matches. The CDR3 runs to 14 residues. Germline V gene sequence: CDR1 MNHEY, CDR2 SVGAGI. DNA for the CDR3: TGTGCCAGCACCTTCGGACAGGGGGCGTCTGAAGCTTTCTTT. Translating gives CASTFGQGASEAFF.

DNA of the CDR3: TGTGCCAGCAGTGAATCTCCTAATTCACCCCTCCACTTT. Protein: CASSESPNSPLHF. The chain links TRBV6-1 to TRBJ1-6, with no clear D. V lost 2 bases and J lost 6, with 5 bases in between. Germline V lookup: CDR1 MNHNS, CDR2 SASEGT. There are 13 residues in the CDR3.

The table lists this clone with a few counts. This rearrangement joins TRBV9 to TRBJ1-4; 7 nucleotides align to TRBD1. The CDR3 covers 15 residues. The germline CDR1 and CDR2 sequences are SGDLS and YYNGEE. V was pared by 0 bases and J by 3 bases, with 2 bases of the junction left unmatched. CDR3 bases: TGTGCCAGCAGCGTAGGAGGGGGCTCTAATGAAAAACTGTTTTTT. It encodes CASSVGGGSNEKLFF.

This chain links TRBV5-4 with TRBJ2-7; TRBD1 aligns across 7 bases. The CDR3 consists of 15 residues. Germline V gene sequence: CDR1 SGHNT, CDR2 YYREEE (reference sequence). The V gene end was trimmed by 0 bases and the J gene end by 0 bases; junction bases not matched to a gene: 3. The DNA of the CDR3 is TGTGCCAGCAGCTTGGCAGGGGGTCTCTCCTACGAGCAGTACTTC. It codes for CASSLAGGLSYEQYF.

The rearrangement joins TRBV6-6 to TRBJ1-2; 8 bases are shared with TRBD1. V shed 7 bases, J shed 4 bases, and the junction held 11 bases outside the gene matches. This CDR3 is 15 amino acids long. Germline V gene lookup returns CDR1 MNHNY and CDR2 SVGAGI (reference sequence). The CDR3 DNA follows: TGTGCCAGCACCAAAGCGACAGGGGCGCTCTATGGCTACACCTTC. Residues: CASTKATGALYGYTF.

V usage is TRBV4-1 and J usage is TRBJ2-1; TRBD2 matches at 9 bases. The CDR3 spans 15 residues. J gave up 2 bases and V 6 bases, and 5 bases lay outside the gene matches. Per germline, CDR1 MGHRA and CDR2 YSYEKL. CDR3 in DNA: TGCGCCAGCAGTACGATAGCGGGAGCCTACAATGAGCAGTTCTTC. Its translation is CASSTIAGAYNEQFF.

The chain combines TRBV6-1 with TRBJ2-5, with 10 bases lining up with TRBD2. After removal of 1 base from V and 4 bases from J, the junction contained 12 bases not matched to a gene. Germline CDR1 and CDR2: MNHNS and SASEGT. The CDR3 totals 18 residues. CDR3 region: CASSEEGIAGGWGETQYF. The CDR3, as DNA: TGTGCCAGCAGTGAAGAGGGGATAGCGGGAGGATGGGGAGAGACCCAGTACTTC.

The chain links TRBV7-8 to TRBJ1-6; D gene unclear. The CDR3 sequence is 15 residues long. Between the trimmed V and J ends, which lost 1 base and 0 bases, there was a span of 4 bases. Germline CDR1 SGHVS, CDR2 FQNEAQ. Here the CDR3 reads CASSLGGSYNSPLHF. The CDR3 DNA sequence: TGTGCCAGCAGCTTAGGCGGCTCCTATAATTCACCCCTCCACTTT.

V is TRBV20-1 and J is TRBJ1-2; D is possibly TRBD1 (5 bases). With 3 bases removed from V and 2 bases from J, the gap between germline ends came to 13 bases. This CDR3 is built from 14 residues. CDR1 is DFQATT and CDR2 is SNEGSKA in the germline V gene (reference sequence). CDR3 amino acids: CSASEAGLNYGYTF. The CDR3 DNA follows: TGCAGTGCTAGTGAGGCAGGGCTCAACTATGGCTACACCTTC.

This clone was detected only a few times. J is TRBJ2-1 and V is TRBV19; TRBD1 agrees at 7 bases. From germline, CDR1 is LNHDA and CDR2 SQIVND (reference sequence). CDR3 length equals 14 residues. V lost 7 bases and J lost 9; bases outside the gene matches: 12. The CDR3 loop is CASIPGQHAAEQFF. In nucleotides, the CDR3 is TGTGCCAGTATCCCGGGACAGCATGCGGCTGAGCAGTTCTTC.

This chain joins TRBV1 and TRBJ2-7; the D segment call TRBD2 is taken from the table without a DNA check. TRBV1 is noted as a pseudogene. The length of the CDR3 is 19 residues. CDR3 sequence: CTSSQNAGTSGRASYEQYF. DNA of the CDR3: TGCACCAGCAGCCAAAACGCCGGGACTAGCGGGAGGGCTTCCTACGAGCAGTACTTC.